This TCR beta chain was recovered during a study of EBV T-cell therapy then PD-1 blockade in nasopharyngeal carcinoma. As for treatment: AdE1-LMPpoly-expanded autologous EBV-specific T-cell therapy followed by anti-PD-1 nivolumab. Measured with immunoSEQ multiplex PCR; TCRdb has only the in-frame clones, and not every one. The repertoire includes about 22,000 clones, approximately 80% of them detected once, and 20% to 30% sits in the top ten. This CDR3 is built from 16 residues. Germline V gene sequence: CDR1 MDHEN, CDR2 SYDVKM. To note about this clone: The antigen is not known. Germline is not matched at one junction end, which may reflect a read error.

This chain connects TRBV28 to TRBJ2-6, with D perhaps matching TRBD1 (5 bases). The receptor comes from a man aged 35-49 years with nasopharyngeal carcinoma. The sequencing used CD8+ T cells from blood, collected at day -245 from a patient whose treatment included autologous EBV-specific T cells and nivolumab. The CDR3 protein is CTSSSKTVSGANVLTF. The DNA of the CDR3 is TGTACCAGCAGTTCCAAGACAGTCTCTGGGGCCAACGTCCTGACTTTC.